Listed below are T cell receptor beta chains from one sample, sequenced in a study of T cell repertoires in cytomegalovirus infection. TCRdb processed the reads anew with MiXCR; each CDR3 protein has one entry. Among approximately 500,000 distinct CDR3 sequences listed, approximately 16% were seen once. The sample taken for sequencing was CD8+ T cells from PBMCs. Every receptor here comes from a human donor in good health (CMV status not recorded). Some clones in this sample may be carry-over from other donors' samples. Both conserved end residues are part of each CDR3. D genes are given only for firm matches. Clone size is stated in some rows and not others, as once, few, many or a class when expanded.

CASTEPSAVPPPAGANVLTF	TGTGCCAGTACGGAGCCATCGGCTGTCCCCCCCCCTGCCGGGGCCAACGTCCTGACTTTC	many	TRBV19	TRBJ2-6	.
CASSELFAQGPTDTQYF	TGTGCCAGCAGCGAACTCTTCGCTCAGGGGCCCACAGATACGCAGTATTTT	many	TRBV7-8	TRBJ2-3	.
CASASGTGLYGYTF	TGTGCTAGTGCCTCAGGAACAGGACTTTATGGCTACACCTTC	many	TRBV12-5	TRBJ1-2	.
CASNTDSGNTIYF	TGTGCCAGCAACACAGACTCTGGAAACACCATATATTTT	.	TRBV25-1	TRBJ1-3	.
CASSLAKQTQYF	TGTGCCAGCAGCTTAGCTAAGCAGACCCAGTACTTC	many	TRBV7-8	TRBJ2-5	.
CASSLQLLGADNYGYTF	TGTGCCAGCAGCTTACAACTTCTAGGGGCAGATAACTATGGCTACACCTTC	few	TRBV6-5	TRBJ1-2	.
CASSIVRDLTGELFF	TGTGCCAGTAGTATAGTGAGGGATTTGACCGGGGAGCTGTTTTTT	few	TRBV19	TRBJ2-2	.
CASSPGSWGEQYF	TGTGCCAGCAGCCCCGGGTCCTGGGGCGAGCAGTACTTC	few	TRBV9	TRBJ2-7	.
CAWNPFEELGTGETQYF	TGTGCCTGGAACCCATTCGAGGAGCTGGGTACCGGGGAGACCCAGTACTTC	.	TRBV30	TRBJ2-5	.
CASSPTGTLGYEQYF	TGTGCCAGCAGCCCAACAGGTACCCTGGGTTACGAGCAGTACTTC	many	TRBV7-9	TRBJ2-7	.
CASGAYPGTSGSQETQYF	TGTGCTAGTGGTGCTTACCCTGGGACTAGCGGGAGCCAAGAGACCCAGTACTTC	many	TRBV12-5	TRBJ2-5	TRBD2
CASSLSAGQVYNEQFF	TGTGCCAGCAGTTTATCCGCGGGACAGGTCTACAATGAGCAGTTCTTC	.	TRBV27	TRBJ2-1	TRBD1
CASSPVTGGADTQYF	TGTGCCAGCAGCCCCGTGACGGGAGGGGCAGATACGCAGTATTTT	many	TRBV7-9	TRBJ2-3	TRBD2
CASSLGGLWRDRWIYGYTF	TGTGCCAGCAGTTTAGGGGGCCTCTGGCGGGACCGGTGGATCTATGGCTACACCTTC	many	TRBV28	TRBJ1-2	.
CASSVHRDQVFTDTQYF	TGTGCCAGCAGTGTTCACAGGGACCAAGTATTCACAGATACGCAGTATTTT	many	TRBV27	TRBJ2-3	.